This TCR beta chain comes out of a study of cytomegalovirus exposure and HLA in healthy donors. Whole-study results and caveats: In the approximately 120 validation repertoires, a later analysis found that first-cohort TCR clusters tended to co-occur. The authors listed around 150 TCR beta chains as cytomegalovirus-associated. High specificity and sensitivity for cytomegalovirus status were reported for the classifier.

This clone was seen only once. Its antigen is unknown. Germline assignment: CDR1 SGHTA and CDR2 FQGNSA. The V end lost 5 bases, the J end lost 3 bases, and 16 bases lay between the germline ends. The CDR3 totals 15 residues. Clones were read by immunoSEQ multiplex PCR, and TCRdb kept only the in-frame ones, dropping some. Of 150,000 to 200,000 clones in the sample, approximately 86% are singletons; the top ten hold around 7.2%. The receptor's source is a man aged 25-40 years in good health and CMV-seropositive. The sequenced sample consisted of PBMCs. The chain uses TRBV7-2 and TRBJ1-1; TRBD1 might be the D (5 bases). CDR3 loop: CASSPVGGLHTEAFF. The CDR3 DNA follows: TGTGCCAGCAGCCCCGTCGGGGGGTTGCACACTGAAGCTTTCTTT. Variable domain in full (rest from reference TRBV7-2 and TRBJ1-1): GAGVSQSPSNKVTEKGKDVELRCDPISGHTALYWYRQSLGQGLEFLIYFQGNSAPDKSGLPSDRFSAERTGGSVSTLTIQRTQQEDSAVYLCASSPVGGLHTEAFFGQGTRLTVV.